Below are 13 T cell receptor beta chains sequenced from a single sample in a study of beta chain features in type 1 diabetes. Study-level findings and limits: Type 1 diabetes patients showed a moderate but significant shortening of TCRB CDR3s in all four CD4+ subsets.

Which antigens these TCRs recognize remains unknown. The whole isolated RNA underwent reverse transcription, so sequencing captured expressed TCRB transcripts. The protocol was immunoSEQ multiplex PCR, while the TCRdb copy is restricted to in-frame clones and leaves out a portion. Of about 700,000 clones in the sample, 10% to 15% were seen once. The sequencing input was naive CD4+ T cells from blood. The receptor set was obtained from a man younger than 35 with type 1 diabetes.

On this clone: Other DNA variants within this sample encode the same CDR3. The rearrangement uses TRBV9 and TRBJ1-1; no clear D. This CDR3 spans 15 amino acids. Trimming stripped 4 bases from V and 0 bases from J, with 13 bases between. Germline CDR1 and CDR2: SGDLS and YYNGEE. The CDR3 here is CASSPPGSLNTEAFF. As DNA, the CDR3 is TGTGCCAGCAGCCCCCCAGGATCCTTGAACACTGAAGCTTTCTTT.

This chain links TRBV30 with TRBJ2-3, with TRBD1 identical over 7 bases. V lost 3 bases, J lost 1 base, and 1 base stayed unmatched. Looked up from germline, CDR1 is GTSNPN and CDR2 is SVGIG (reference sequence). There are 13 residues in the CDR3. CDR3 nucleotides: TGTGCCTGGAGAGACAGGGGCACAGATACGCAGTATTTT. This sequence encodes CAWRDRGTDTQYF.

The chain has TRBV19 and TRBJ1-1, with 8 positions matching TRBD1. V gave up 7 bases and J gave up 4 bases; unmatched junction bases: 5. This CDR3 region has 13 residues. Germline assignment: CDR1 LNHDA and CDR2 SQIVND (reference sequence). The CDR3 region is CASNLDRGTEAFF. Here the CDR3 DNA reads TGTGCCAGTAACCTTGACAGGGGCACTGAAGCTTTCTTT.

This clone came up a few times. This chain connects TRBV4-1 to TRBJ2-3, with 9 bases fitting TRBD2. With 0 bases clipped from V and 0 bases from J, the junction kept 16 bases outside the gene matches. Germline V gene lookup returns CDR1 MGHRA and CDR2 YSYEKL. The CDR3 spans 21 residues. The CDR3 protein is CASSQDLGLAGRTFSTDTQYF. The CDR3 DNA is TGCGCCAGCAGCCAAGATCTTGGGCTAGCGGGGAGAACCTTTAGCACAGATACGCAGTATTTT.

The chain is built from TRBV2 and TRBJ2-7; D is unresolved. The CDR3 covers 15 residues. Deletions cut 10 bases from V and 2 bases from J, with 21 bases between. CDR1 SNHLY and CDR2 FYNNEI come from the germline V gene. The CDR3 sequence: CAILPERRGAYEQYF. CDR3 in DNA: TGTGCCATCCTACCAGAGAGGCGAGGAGCCTACGAGCAGTACTTC.

In this sample, this clone turned up a few times. The CDR3 coding sequence is TGTGCCAGCAGTAGTAGGGGGATCTATGGCTACACCTTC. Translating gives CASSSRGIYGYTF. The V and J genes are TRBV4-2 and TRBJ1-2; D perhaps matches TRBD1 (6 bases). The CDR3 runs to 13 residues. The germline V gene has CDR1 LGHNA and CDR2 YNFKEQ. V lost 6 bases and J 4 bases, leaving 12 bases between the germline ends.

This clone has more than one count but fewer than ten. This chain connects TRBV27 to TRBJ2-7; the D gene is possibly TRBD1 (6 bases). CDR1 is MNHEY and CDR2 is SMNVEV in the germline V gene (reference sequence). This CDR3 contains 13 residues. The ends were cut back, 5 bases at V and 7 bases at J, with 15 bases in the middle. The chain's CDR3 is CASSAYRAGEQYF. DNA of the CDR3: TGTGCCAGCAGTGCCTACAGGGCTGGGGAGCAGTACTTC.

The table lists this clone with a few counts. V gene TRBV6-5 combines with J gene TRBJ2-1, with D hard to call. The CDR3 spans 13 residues. V lost 4 bases to trimming and J lost 9 bases, with 13 bases between them. CDR1 and CDR2 from the germline V gene are MNHEY and SVGAGI. The CDR3 protein is CASSFLTMAEQFF. In DNA, the CDR3 is TGTGCCAGCAGTTTCCTTACCATGGCTGAGCAGTTCTTC.

This clone was recorded a few times. CDR3 residues: CASSNRDRAYEQYF. The DNA of the CDR3 is TGTGCCAGCAGCAACCGGGACAGGGCCTACGAGCAGTACTTC. The chain combines TRBV21-1 with TRBJ2-7; the table gives TRBD1 as D, unverified against the DNA. TRBV21-1 is described as a pseudogene. This CDR3 is built from 14 residues.

This clone has more than one count but fewer than ten. The chain uses TRBV7-9 and TRBJ1-4; no reliable D call. This CDR3 has 14 amino acids. V lost 7 bases and J lost 8, with 17 bases in between. Germline CDR1 SEHNR, CDR2 FQNEAQ (reference sequence). The CDR3 DNA follows: TGTGCCAGCACCTCCGATCCGGGAGAGGAAAAACTGTTTTTT. Amino acid sequence: CASTSDPGEEKLFF.

This clone was observed a few times. J is TRBJ1-1 and V is TRBV11-2; no clear D gene. The V and J ends lost 5 bases and 6 bases respectively, with 13 bases between them. Germline CDR1 SGHAT, CDR2 FQNNGV. The CDR3 runs 13 residues. The CDR3 protein is CASSPVKWAEAFF. CDR3 nucleotide sequence: TGTGCCAGCAGCCCGGTAAAGTGGGCTGAAGCTTTCTTT.

This clone was found a few times. The V gene is TRBV29-1, the J gene TRBJ1-5; D possibly corresponds to TRBD1 (6 bases). V was cut by 0 bases and J by 4 bases, with 16 bases left in between. The CDR3 contains 16 residues. Germline CDR1 reads SQVTM; CDR2 reads ANQGSEA. The CDR3 DNA is TGCAGCGTTGAAGATTCAGGGGCTACTAAAAATCAGCCCCAGCATTTT. As protein: CSVEDSGATKNQPQHF.

The chain carries TRBV11-2 and TRBJ1-6; 8 nucleotides align to TRBD1. The germline V gene encodes CDR1 SGHAT and CDR2 FQNNGV. V lost 5 bases to trimming and J lost 10 bases; unmatched junction nucleotides: 13. This CDR3 is 16 amino acids long. The chain's CDR3 is CASSPSGQGSLSPLHF. CDR3 nucleotides: TGTGCCAGCAGCCCGTCTGGACAGGGAAGTTTATCACCCCTCCACTTT.